This T cell receptor beta chain was identified in a study of blood T cell repertoires in COVID-19. Study in general: Samples came from the United States, Italy and Spain, spanning acute and convalescent COVID-19. Nucleic acid was either cDNA or gDNA, and it came from T cells, B-cell-depleted T cells, or PBMCs.

Patients from Seattle were sampled longitudinally, starting during active infection. CDR3 size: 17 residues. V was shortened by 3 bases and J by 4 bases, with 22 bases between the two germline ends. Germline lookup yields CDR1 SGDLS and CDR2 YYNGEE. Data came from immunoSEQ multiplex PCR; TCRdb stores just in-frame clones and leaves some out. The sample consists of more than 300,000 clones, around 90% of them appearing once. Sequencing was carried out using peripheral blood. The sequence was obtained from a woman between 40 and 50 years old with COVID-19, enrolled during active disease. This rearrangement joins TRBV9 to TRBJ1-2, with a weak D call TRBD1 (6 bases). CDR3 coding DNA: TGTGCCAGCAGCGCCCAGGGGCTGGCAGTGGGGGTCTATGGCTACACCTTC. Translation: CASSAQGLAVGVYGYTF.